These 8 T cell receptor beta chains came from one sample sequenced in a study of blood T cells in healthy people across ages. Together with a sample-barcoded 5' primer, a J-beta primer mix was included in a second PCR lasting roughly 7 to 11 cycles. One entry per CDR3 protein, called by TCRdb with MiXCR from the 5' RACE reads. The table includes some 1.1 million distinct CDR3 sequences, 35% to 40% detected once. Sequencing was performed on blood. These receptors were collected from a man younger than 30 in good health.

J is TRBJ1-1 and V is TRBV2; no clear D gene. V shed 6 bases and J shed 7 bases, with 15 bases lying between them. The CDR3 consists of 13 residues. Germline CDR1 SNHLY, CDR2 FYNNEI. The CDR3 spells CASRMSQNNEAFF. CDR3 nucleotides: TGTGCCAGCAGAATGTCACAGAATAATGAAGCTTTCTTT.

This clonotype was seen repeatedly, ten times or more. The CDR3 nucleotides are TGTGCCAGCAGCTTAGTGGGACAGGGGGACTATGGCTACACCTTC. This translates into CASSLVGQGDYGYTF. The rearrangement joins TRBV7-2 to TRBJ1-2; 11 nucleotides match TRBD1. Germline trimming cut 1 base from V and 3 bases from J; bases unmatched to any gene: 1. The germline V gene encodes CDR1 SGHTA and CDR2 FQGNSA. This CDR3 is built from 15 residues.

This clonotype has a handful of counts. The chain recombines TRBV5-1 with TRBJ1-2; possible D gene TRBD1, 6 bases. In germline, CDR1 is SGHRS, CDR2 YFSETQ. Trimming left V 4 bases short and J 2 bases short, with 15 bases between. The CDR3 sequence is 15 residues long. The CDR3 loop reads CASSPQGGQNYGYTF. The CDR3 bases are TGCGCCAGCAGCCCCCAGGGCGGACAGAACTATGGCTACACCTTC.

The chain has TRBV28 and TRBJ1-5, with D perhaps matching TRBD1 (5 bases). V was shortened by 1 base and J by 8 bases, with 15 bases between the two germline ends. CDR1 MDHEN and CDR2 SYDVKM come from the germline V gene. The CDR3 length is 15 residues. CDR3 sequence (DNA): TGTGCCAGCAGTTTATTGGCGGGGCAGATGGAGCCCCAGCATTTT. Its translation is CASSLLAGQMEPQHF.

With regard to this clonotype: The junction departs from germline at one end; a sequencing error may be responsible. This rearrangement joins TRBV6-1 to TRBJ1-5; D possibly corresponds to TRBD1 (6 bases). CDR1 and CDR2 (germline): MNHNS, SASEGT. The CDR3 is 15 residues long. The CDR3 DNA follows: TGTGTCAGCAGCGACGAGTTTGGGGGCAATCGGCCCCAGCATTTT. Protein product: CVSSDEFGGNRPQHF.

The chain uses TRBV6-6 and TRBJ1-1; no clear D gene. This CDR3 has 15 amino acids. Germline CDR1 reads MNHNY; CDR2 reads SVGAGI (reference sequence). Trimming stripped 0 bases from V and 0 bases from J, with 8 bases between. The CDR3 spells CASSYSLDVNTEAFF. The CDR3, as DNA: TGTGCCAGCAGTTACTCCCTGGATGTGAACACTGAAGCTTTCTTT.

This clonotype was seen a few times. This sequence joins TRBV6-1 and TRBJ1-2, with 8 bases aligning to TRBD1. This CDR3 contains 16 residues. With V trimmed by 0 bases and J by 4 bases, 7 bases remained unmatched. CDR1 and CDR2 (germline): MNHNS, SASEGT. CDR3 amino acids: CASSEAVRGRGYGYTF. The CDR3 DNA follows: TGTGCCAGCAGTGAAGCAGTCAGGGGGCGAGGCTATGGCTACACCTTC.

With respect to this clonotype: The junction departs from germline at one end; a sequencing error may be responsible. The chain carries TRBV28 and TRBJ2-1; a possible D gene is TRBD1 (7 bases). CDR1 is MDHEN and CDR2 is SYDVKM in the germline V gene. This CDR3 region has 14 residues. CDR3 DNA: TGTGCCAGCAGTCACGGACAGGACTACGATGAGCAGTTCTTC. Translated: CASSHGQDYDEQFF.